The rows below give T cell receptor beta chains drawn from one sample of a study of PD-1 blockade in mismatch repair-deficient tumors. The table came from immunoSEQ multiplex PCR; TCRdb's copy has only in-frame clones and leaves some out. The profile shows roughly 50,000 clones, 65% to 85% of them singletons. The sample here was peripheral blood, taken about 4.5 months after starting pembrolizumab. These receptors all come from an adult with mismatch repair-deficient cancer. CDR3s include the opening cysteine and the closing phenylalanine or tryptophan. The D gene is left open where the match is weak. Rows may omit the clone size; those that give it use once, few, many or a size class.

D	V	size	J	DNA	CDR3
-	TRBV19	-	TRBJ1-3	TGTGCCAGTAGTAGAGTTTCTGGAAACACCATATATTTT	CASSRVSGNTIYF
-	TRBV27	few	TRBJ2-3	TGTGCCAGCAGTCCCCGACACAGGGAAGGTACAGATACGCAGTATTTT	CASSPRHREGTDTQYF
-	TRBV29-1	-	TRBJ2-7	TGCAGCGGACATACAGGGAAAGGCCACGAGCAGTACTTC	CSGHTGKGHEQYF
TRBD1	TRBV7-2	-	TRBJ2-7	TGTGCCAGCAGCTTAGGACAGGGGAACGAGCAGTACTTC	CASSLGQGNEQYF
-	TRBV13	-	TRBJ2-3	TGTGCCAGCAGCTTAGGTAGCGGCAGCACAGATACGCAGTATTTT	CASSLGSGSTDTQYF
-	TRBV27	once	TRBJ1-5	TGTGCCAGCAGTACTACACCGGCGATCGGCAATCAGCCCCAGCATTTT	CASSTTPAIGNQPQHF
-	TRBV6-5	-	TRBJ2-5	TGTGCCAGCAGCTCCGGCCGGGAGCAAGAGACCCAGTACTTC	CASSSGREQETQYF
TRBD1	TRBV7-8	-	TRBJ2-1	TGTGCCAGCAGCTCACCCGGACAGGGGGCTTACAATGAGCAGTTCTTC	CASSSPGQGAYNEQFF
TRBD1	TRBV2	-	TRBJ1-4	TGTGCCAGCAGACAGGGGGCTTTAGCTGAAAAACTGTTTTTT	CASRQGALAEKLFF
TRBD2	TRBV4-3	-	TRBJ2-3	TGCGCCAGCAGCCAGGGCCTACGGGGGGCAGATACGCAGTATTTT	CASSQGLRGADTQYF